A single sample is the source of the 10 T cell receptor beta chains below, sequenced in a study of graft-versus-host responses after intestinal transplantation. Libraries were prepared by immunoSEQ multiplex PCR; TCRdb keeps only in-frame clonotypes and omits some of them. This table has some 130,000 clones, just over 90% appearing once. These receptors' antigens are unknown. The specimen was unstimulated CD4+ T cells sorted from spleen or lymph node cells, collected before intestinal transplant. The origin of the receptors is a human donor who received an intestinal transplant.

The chain joins TRBV5-4 to TRBJ2-7; no definite D call. The CDR3 contains 12 residues. Germline loops: CDR1 SGHNT, CDR2 YYREEE (reference sequence). V shed 0 bases and J shed 5 bases, with 6 bases lying between them. The CDR3 coding sequence is TGTGCCAGCAGCTTGGCCGCGGACGAGCAGTACTTC. This codes for CASSLAADEQYF.

The gene calls are TRBV30 and TRBJ1-5; D might be TRBD1 (5 bases). Germline-derived CDR1 and CDR2 are GTSNPN and SVGIG (reference sequence). This CDR3 spans 15 amino acids. V lost 4 bases, J lost 0 bases, and 13 bases lay in between. CDR3 DNA sequence: TGTGCCTGGACAACAGGATTGGATAGCAATCAGCCCCAGCATTTT. This codes for CAWTTGLDSNQPQHF.

The chain joins TRBV7-2 to TRBJ2-3; 7 nucleotides line up with TRBD2. After removal of 6 bases from V and 1 base from J, the junction contained 4 bases not matched to a gene. This CDR3 has 14 amino acids. Per germline, CDR1 SGHTA and CDR2 FQGNSA. The CDR3 bases are TGTGCCAGCAGTTACACTAGCGGCACAGATACGCAGTATTTT. Residues: CASSYTSGTDTQYF.

The chain joins TRBV14 to TRBJ1-2; D possibly corresponds to TRBD1 (5 bases). Germline assignment: CDR1 SGHDN and CDR2 FVKESK. The ends were cut back, 1 base at V and 6 bases at J, with 12 bases in the middle. CDR3 size: 14 residues. The CDR3 reads CASSQGAGWNGYTF. CDR3 bases: TGTGCCAGCAGCCAAGGGGCAGGGTGGAATGGCTACACCTTC.

This clone was seen once. The rearrangement joins TRBV5-1 to TRBJ1-1, with 9 bases lining up with TRBD1. Germline V gives CDR1 SGHRS, CDR2 YFSETQ. The CDR3 is made up of 18 amino acids. V lost 0 bases to trimming and J lost 0 bases; unmatched junction nucleotides: 9. CDR3: CASSLEGQGLSLNTEAFF. The DNA for the CDR3 is TGCGCCAGCAGCTTGGAGGGACAGGGATTATCACTGAACACTGAAGCTTTCTTT.

This clone appeared once. This chain links TRBV6-6 with TRBJ1-2; no reliable D call. Germline CDR1 is MNHNY and CDR2 is SVGAGI (reference sequence). Trimming pared 6 bases from V and 4 bases from J, leaving 15 bases between. This CDR3 spans 14 amino acids. CDR3 region: CASRSGVSSYGYTF. CDR3 bases: TGTGCCAGCAGATCGGGTGTTTCGAGCTATGGCTACACCTTC.

The chain is built from TRBV7-2 and TRBJ2-3; TRBD2 matches at 7 bases. V lost 1 base, J lost 0 bases, and 10 bases stayed unmatched. CDR1 and CDR2 from the germline V gene are SGHTA and FQGNSA. The CDR3 loop spans 18 amino acids. For the CDR3, the DNA is TGTGCCAGCAGCTTAGTGAACGGGGGGAAATCTAGCACAGATACGCAGTATTTT. Protein: CASSLVNGGKSSTDTQYF.

The chain employs TRBV18 and TRBJ2-2, with a weak D call TRBD1 (5 bases). Trimming cost V 2 bases and J 1 base, with 5 bases left between them. CDR1 and CDR2 (germline): KGHSH, LQKENI. The CDR3 length is 14 residues. CDR3 nucleotide sequence: TGTGCCAGCTCACCAAGGGGGAACACCGGGGAGCTGTTTTTT. Translation: CASSPRGNTGELFF.

The chain recombines TRBV5-1 with TRBJ2-3; D perhaps matches TRBD1 (6 bases). CDR1 is SGHRS, CDR2 YFSETQ, per germline. This CDR3 contains 14 residues. Trimming took 5 bases from V and 2 from J, leaving 12 bases between them. CDR3 in DNA: TGCGCCAGCAGGGGGGCTACCCACACAGATACGCAGTATTTT. Translating gives CASRGATHTDTQYF.

This chain uses TRBV19 with TRBJ1-1; 10 bases agree with TRBD1. Germline CDR1 reads LNHDA; CDR2 reads SQIVND (reference sequence). Trimming at V came to 6 bases and at J to 8 bases, leaving 12 bases not matched to a gene. The CDR3 has 15 residues. CDR3 sequence reads: CASSPNPGTGAEAFF. In DNA, the CDR3 is TGTGCCAGTAGCCCGAATCCCGGGACAGGGGCGGAAGCTTTCTTT.